This T cell receptor beta chain was found in a study of T cells in Graves' hyperthyroidism and ophthalmopathy. At the level of the study: Before any treatment, at initial diagnosis, peripheral blood was collected.

The germline V and J ends were trimmed by 2 bases and 1 base, with 14 bases remaining between them. Germline values: CDR1 SNHLY, CDR2 FYNNEI. CDR3 size: 17 residues. Patients showing uncontrolled infection, other autoimmune disease, pregnancy or lactation were ineligible. For the diagnoses, clinical symptoms, serum thyroxine and TRAb, thyroid ultrasound and orbital computed tomography were used. Ten or more counts support this clonotype. Its antigen remains unidentified. The CDR3 regions of TCR beta were amplified from RNA transcripts. The TCR CDR3 was amplified in a first-round RT-PCR using the HTBI primer set. TCRdb recomputed calls from the multiplex PCR reads with MiXCR, one row per CDR3 protein. Here the sample spans hundreds of thousands of distinct CDR3 sequences, roughly a quarter being singletons. Notes on the study in general: The model made its ophthalmopathy prediction, and onset followed a median approximately 6 months later.

The source material was blood. The J gene is TRBJ2-2, the V gene TRBV2; no reliable D call. This clonotype originated in a woman in her twenties or thirties with Graves' ophthalmopathy. CDR3 sequence reads: CASSESWVGRNTGELFF. CDR3 in DNA: TGTGCCAGCAGTGAATCGTGGGTGGGCCGGAACACCGGGGAGCTGTTTTTT. The variable domain in full, completed from reference TRBV2 and TRBJ2-2, reads EPEVTQTPSHQVTQMGQEVILRCVPISNHLYFYWYRQILGQKVEFLVSFYNNEISEKSEIFDDQFSVERPDGSNFTLKIRSTKLEDSAMYFCASSESWVGRNTGELFFGEGSRLTVL.